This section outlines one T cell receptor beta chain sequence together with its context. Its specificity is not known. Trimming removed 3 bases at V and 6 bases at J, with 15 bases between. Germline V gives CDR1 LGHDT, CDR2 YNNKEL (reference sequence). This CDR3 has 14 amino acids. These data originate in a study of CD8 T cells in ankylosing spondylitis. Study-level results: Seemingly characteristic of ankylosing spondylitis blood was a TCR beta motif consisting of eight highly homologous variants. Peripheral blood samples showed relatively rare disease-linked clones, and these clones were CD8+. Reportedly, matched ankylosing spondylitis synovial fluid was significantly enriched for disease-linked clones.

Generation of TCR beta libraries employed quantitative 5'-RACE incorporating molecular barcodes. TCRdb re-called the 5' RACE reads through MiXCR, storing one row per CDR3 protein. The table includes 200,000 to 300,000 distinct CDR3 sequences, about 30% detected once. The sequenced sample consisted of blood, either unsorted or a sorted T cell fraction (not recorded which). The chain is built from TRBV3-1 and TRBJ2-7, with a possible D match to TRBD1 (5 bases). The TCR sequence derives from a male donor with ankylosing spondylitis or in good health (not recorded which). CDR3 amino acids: CASSHRGSPLEQYF. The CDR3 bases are TGTGCCAGCAGCCATAGGGGCAGCCCTCTCGAGCAGTACTTC.